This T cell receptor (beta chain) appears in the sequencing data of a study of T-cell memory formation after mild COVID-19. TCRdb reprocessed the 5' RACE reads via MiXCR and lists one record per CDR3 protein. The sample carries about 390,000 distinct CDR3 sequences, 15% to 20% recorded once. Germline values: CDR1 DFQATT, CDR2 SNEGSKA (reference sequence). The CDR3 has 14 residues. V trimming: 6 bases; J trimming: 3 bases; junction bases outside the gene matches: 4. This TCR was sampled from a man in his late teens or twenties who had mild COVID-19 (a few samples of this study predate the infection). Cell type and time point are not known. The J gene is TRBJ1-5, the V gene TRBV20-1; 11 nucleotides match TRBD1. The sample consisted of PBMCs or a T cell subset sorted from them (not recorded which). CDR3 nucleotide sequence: TGCAGTGCCCCGGGACAGGGGGTCAATCAGCCCCAGCATTTT. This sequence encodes CSAPGQGVNQPQHF.